These 23 T cell receptor beta chains came from one sample sequenced in a study of post-analysis software for immune sequencing data (dated by TCRdb to 2014 to 2015). Study-level results and caveats: Roughly 5 TRBV segments, including TRBV5-6, TRBV5-1 and TRBV20-1, were significantly more frequent in patients than controls.

Receptor libraries were prepared by PCR. The instrument was an Illumina HiSeq 2500. Unique molecular identifiers were incorporated into TCR beta cDNA libraries to reduce PCR and sequencing biases. The public reads were reprocessed in TCRdb via fastp at Q25 and MiXCR, keeping in-frame beta chains. Rows are unified per CDR3 protein, each entry keeping the most common DNA and genes. The sample contains approximately 460,000 distinct CDR3 sequences, 45% of them found a single time. The top ten clones comprise 9.5% to 13% of the sample. Their antigens remain unidentified. Sequenced sample: blood. These receptors all come from a girl aged 10 to 17 with multiple sclerosis.

This clonotype was seen once. The rearrangement uses TRBV11-2 and TRBJ2-7; D perhaps matches TRBD1 (5 bases). With 0 bases removed from V and 5 bases from J, the gap between germline ends came to 14 bases. Germline CDR1 and CDR2: SGHAT and FQNNGV. The CDR3 totals 15 residues. The CDR3 is CASSLEGLGSHEQYF. The CDR3 DNA is TGTGCCAGCAGCTTAGAGGGGCTAGGGTCCCACGAGCAGTACTTC.

Concerning this clonotype itself: A much larger clone differs by one base, so this may be a read error. The rearrangement joins TRBV4-3 to TRBJ2-7; D ambiguous. CDR1 LGHNA and CDR2 YSLEER come from the germline V gene. The length of the CDR3 is 14 residues. CDR3 sequence: CASGQVSYHYEQYF. In nucleotides, the CDR3 is TGCGCCAGCGGCCAGGTCAGTTACCACTACGAGCAGTACTTC.

This clonotype was detected only a few times. J is TRBJ1-1 and V is TRBV3-1; D may be TRBD1 (6 bases). Germline CDR1 LGHDT, CDR2 YNNKEL (reference sequence). The CDR3 is 15 amino acids. Trimming left V 4 bases short and J 5 bases short, with 17 bases between. CDR3 sequence reads: CASSPGGAEGTEAFF. CDR3 nucleotides: TGTGCCAGCAGCCCCGGGGGGGCGGAGGGGACTGAAGCTTTCTTT.

The chain combines TRBV18 with TRBJ2-7; D is unclear. The germline CDR1 and CDR2 sequences are KGHSH and LQKENI. This CDR3 is 15 amino acids long. Trimming stripped 2 bases from V and 2 bases from J, with 13 bases between. DNA of the CDR3: TGTGCCAGCTCACCAAGGTCGCTAGAGACCTACGAGCAGTACTTC. It encodes CASSPRSLETYEQYF.

In its sample, this clonotype was seen a few times. V is TRBV29-1 and J is TRBJ2-7, with 9 nucleotides matching TRBD1. The CDR3 loop spans 14 amino acids. Germline lookup yields CDR1 SQVTM and CDR2 ANQGSEA. The CDR3 bases are TGCAGTGTTCAGGGGGGGACAGGGCGGTACGAGCAGTACTTC. Translated, it gives CSVQGGTGRYEQYF.

The J gene is TRBJ2-1, the V gene TRBV28; 7 bases agree with TRBD2. V gave up 6 bases and J gave up 4 bases; unmatched junction bases: 6. Germline CDR1 reads MDHEN; CDR2 reads SYDVKM. The CDR3 consists of 14 residues. The CDR3 DNA reads TGTGCCAGCAGCGGACTAGTGAAGTACAATGAGCAGTTCTTC. Protein sequence: CASSGLVKYNEQFF.

This clonotype was found a few times. The chain couples TRBV7-2 to TRBJ2-7; the D gene is possibly TRBD2 (6 bases). Between the trimmed V and J ends, which lost 0 bases and 3 bases, there was a span of 12 bases. The V gene's germline CDR1 is SGHTA and CDR2 FQGNSA. This CDR3 contains 15 residues. The CDR3 is CASSLAPMRGYEQYF. CDR3 nucleotides: TGTGCCAGCAGCTTAGCCCCGATGCGGGGCTACGAGCAGTACTTC.

The chain joins TRBV29-1 to TRBJ2-3; tentatively, D is TRBD1 or TRBD2 (5 bases each). The ends were cut back, 6 bases at V and 4 bases at J, with 17 bases in the middle. Germline V gene sequence: CDR1 SQVTM, CDR2 ANQGSEA. The CDR3 covers 14 residues. This CDR3 reads CSVWGTLGADTQYF. In DNA, the CDR3 is TGCAGCGTCTGGGGGACGTTGGGCGCAGATACGCAGTATTTT.

Only a few counts were recorded for this clonotype. This chain connects TRBV3-1 to TRBJ2-5, with D unclear. The J call may be mistaken, given a closer DNA end match to TRBJ2-7. The CDR3 is made up of 16 amino acids. Germline V gives CDR1 LGHDT, CDR2 YNNKEL (reference sequence). CDR3 sequence: CASSLLMVAGKYEQYF. In DNA, the CDR3 is TGTGCCAGCAGCCTCCTGATGGTAGCAGGCAAATACGAGCAGTACTTC.

The table lists this clonotype with a count of one. V and J are TRBV4-2 and TRBJ2-5, with TRBD2 matching over 9 bases. The CDR3 has 15 amino acids. V gave up 5 bases and J gave up 5 bases; unmatched junction bases: 9. Germline loops: CDR1 LGHNA, CDR2 YNFKEQ. CDR3 region: CASSSPGLAAETQYF. CDR3 DNA sequence: TGTGCCAGCAGCTCCCCGGGACTAGCCGCCGAGACCCAGTACTTC.

The V gene is TRBV29-1, the J gene TRBJ1-1, with D perhaps TRBD1 (6 bases). The CDR3 is 13 residues long. V was clipped by 6 bases and J by 5 bases, with 16 bases between them. Germline V gene lookup returns CDR1 SQVTM and CDR2 ANQGSEA. In nucleotides, the CDR3 is TGCAGCGTGTGGGGGGGGGCAAGAACTGAAGCTTTCTTT. Translation: CSVWGGARTEAFF.

The gene calls are TRBV7-2 and TRBJ2-7, with D tentatively TRBD1 or TRBD2 (5 bases each). This CDR3 has 14 amino acids. V was cut by 0 bases and J by 3 bases, with 9 bases left in between. Germline CDR1 and CDR2: SGHTA and FQGNSA. The CDR3: CASSLARDGYEQYF. The CDR3 bases are TGTGCCAGCAGCTTAGCCCGGGACGGCTACGAGCAGTACTTC.

This clonotype appeared a few times. The chain joins TRBV20-1 to TRBJ2-3; D unresolved. The V gene's germline CDR1 is DFQATT and CDR2 SNEGSKA (reference sequence). The CDR3 is made up of 13 amino acids. Trimming left V 3 bases short and J 6 bases short, with 13 bases between. CDR3 sequence reads: CSASLDLIDTQYF. CDR3 coding DNA: TGCAGTGCTAGTCTGGACCTAATCGATACGCAGTATTTT.

This clonotype appeared a few times. The V gene is TRBV11-3, the J gene TRBJ2-1, with D tentatively TRBD2 (6 bases). The CDR3 runs 11 residues. The germline V and J ends were trimmed by 4 bases and 9 bases, with 7 bases remaining between them. Germline CDR1 is SGHNT and CDR2 is YENEEA. CDR3 nucleotide sequence: TGTGCCAGCAGCTCGACTAGTGAGCAGTTCTTC. This translates into CASSSTSEQFF.

As regards this clonotype: Compared with germline, one end of the junction differs, possibly owing to a read error. The V call is TRBV7-3, the J call TRBJ2-1, with TRBD2 matching 13 bases. CDR3 length equals 17 residues. Germline CDR1 and CDR2: SGHTA and FQGTGA. CDR3 coding DNA: TGTGCCAGCAGCTTAGCGGCCCCGGGACTAGCGGGGTGGGGGCAGTCCTTC. Translating it yields CASSLAAPGLAGWGQSF.

In regard to this clonotype: As the CDR3 is not closed by the conserved phenylalanine or tryptophan, this likely results from a read error. This chain uses TRBV27 with TRBJ2-5, with D possibly matching TRBD1 (5 bases). This CDR3 comprises 14 residues. V shed 0 bases and J shed 2 bases, with 7 bases lying between them. In germline, CDR1 is MNHEY, CDR2 SMNVEV (reference sequence). Here the CDR3 DNA reads TGTGCCAGCAGTTTATCCTACAGGCAAGAGACCCAGTACCTC. This translates into CASSLSYRQETQYL.

This chain connects TRBV12-3 or TRBV12-4 to TRBJ1-1; D is unresolved. CDR3 length equals 14 residues. Trimming took off 5 bases at V and 4 bases at J, with 14 bases between the two ends. CDR3 bases: TGTGCCAGCAGTCTCAACATAGGAAGCACTGAAGCTTTCTTT. Residues: CASSLNIGSTEAFF.

The rearrangement links TRBV7-6 to TRBJ2-1, with 9 positions matching TRBD2. The CDR3 is 15 residues long. V dropped 3 bases and J dropped 8; count of bases not matched to a gene: 8. CDR1 and CDR2 from the germline V gene are SGHVS and FNYEAQ. In DNA, the CDR3 is TGTGCCAGCAGCTTCGCGGGAGGGCCAAACGATGAGCAGTTCTTC. Protein sequence: CASSFAGGPNDEQFF. Together with reference TRBV7-6 and TRBJ2-1, the CDR3 gives the full variable domain: GAGVSQSPRYKVTKRGQDVALRCDPISGHVSLYWYRQALGQGPEFLTYFNYEAQQDKSGLPNDRFSAERPEGSISTLTIQRTEQRDSAMYRCASSFAGGPNDEQFFGPGTRLTVL.

This chain uses TRBV5-1 with TRBJ2-7; D gene unclear. This CDR3 has 14 residues. CDR1 is SGHRS and CDR2 is YFSETQ in the germline V gene. The ends were cut back, 3 bases at V and 2 bases at J, with 12 bases in the middle. CDR3 amino acids: CASSYLDGPYEQYF. For the CDR3, the DNA is TGCGCCAGCAGCTATTTGGACGGCCCCTACGAGCAGTACTTC.

This clonotype was seen a few times. V is TRBV28 and J is TRBJ1-2, with D maybe TRBD1 (5 bases). Germline CDR1 and CDR2: MDHEN and SYDVKM. Trimming stripped 5 bases from V and 7 bases from J, with 20 bases between. The length of the CDR3 is 15 residues. The CDR3 DNA reads as TGTGCCAGCAGTCCACACCAGGGCAGGGTTACTGGCTACACCTTC. It codes for CASSPHQGRVTGYTF.

The rearrangement joins TRBV6-2 or TRBV6-3 to TRBJ2-3; TRBD1 aligns across 8 bases. V gave up 4 bases and J gave up 2 bases; unmatched junction bases: 26. This CDR3 has 22 residues. CDR1 is MNHEY, CDR2 SVGEGT, per germline. CDR3 DNA sequence: TGTGCCAGCAGTTCCCACCTAGGACAGGGCCATCTCAGAGGACTCTCCACAGATACGCAGTATTTT. It specifies CASSSHLGQGHLRGLSTDTQYF.

The rearrangement links TRBV6-5 to TRBJ2-1, with a possible D match to TRBD2 (5 bases). Looked up from germline, CDR1 is MNHEY and CDR2 is SVGAGI. This CDR3 is built from 15 residues. Trimming shortened V by 6 bases and J by 3 bases, and 15 bases separated the two germline ends. This CDR3 is CASSPRVASYNEQFF. The CDR3 DNA sequence: TGTGCCAGCAGCCCACGAGTAGCGAGCTACAATGAGCAGTTCTTC.

The V and J genes are TRBV20-1 and TRBJ2-3; D unclear. Trimming left V 3 bases short and J 4 bases short, with 20 bases between. The length of the CDR3 is 16 residues. Germline V gives CDR1 DFQATT, CDR2 SNEGSKA (reference sequence). CDR3 coding DNA: TGCAGTGCTAGCAGTAGGATGACCACGGTCGCAGATACGCAGTATTTT. This encodes CSASSRMTTVADTQYF.